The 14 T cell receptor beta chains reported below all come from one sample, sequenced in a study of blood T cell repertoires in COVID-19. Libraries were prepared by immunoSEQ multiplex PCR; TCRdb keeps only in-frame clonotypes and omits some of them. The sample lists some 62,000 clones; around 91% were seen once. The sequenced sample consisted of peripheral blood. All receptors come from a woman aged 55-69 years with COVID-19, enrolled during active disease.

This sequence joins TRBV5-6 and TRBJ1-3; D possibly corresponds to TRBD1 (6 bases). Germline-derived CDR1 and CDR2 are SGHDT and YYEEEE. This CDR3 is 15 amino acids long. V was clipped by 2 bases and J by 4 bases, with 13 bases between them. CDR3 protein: CASSFNMGQGNTIYF. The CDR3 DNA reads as TGTGCCAGCAGCTTTAATATGGGACAAGGAAACACCATATATTTT.

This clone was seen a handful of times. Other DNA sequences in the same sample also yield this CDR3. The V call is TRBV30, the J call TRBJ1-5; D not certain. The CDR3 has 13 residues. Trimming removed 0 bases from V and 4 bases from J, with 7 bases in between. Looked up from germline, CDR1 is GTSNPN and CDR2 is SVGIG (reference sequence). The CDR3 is CAWSVRGNQPQHF. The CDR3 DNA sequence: TGTGCCTGGAGTGTTAGAGGGAATCAGCCCCAGCATTTT.

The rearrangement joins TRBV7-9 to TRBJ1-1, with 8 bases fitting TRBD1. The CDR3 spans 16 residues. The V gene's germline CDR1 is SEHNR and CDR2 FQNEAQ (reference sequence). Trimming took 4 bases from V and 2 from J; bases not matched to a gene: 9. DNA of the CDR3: TGTGCCAGCAGCTACTGGACAGGGCGGAGAAACACTGAAGCTTTCTTT. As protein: CASSYWTGRRNTEAFF. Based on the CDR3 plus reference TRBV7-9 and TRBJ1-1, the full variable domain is DTGVSQNPRHKITKRGQNVTFRCDPISEHNRLYWYRQTLGQGPEFLTYFQNEAQLEKSRLLSDRFSAERPKGSFSTLEIQRTEQGDSAMYLCASSYWTGRRNTEAFFGQGTRLTVV.

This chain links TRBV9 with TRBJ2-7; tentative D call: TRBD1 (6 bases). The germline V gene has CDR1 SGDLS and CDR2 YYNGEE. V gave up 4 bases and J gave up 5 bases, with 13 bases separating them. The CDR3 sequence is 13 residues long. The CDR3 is CASSPQGNHEQYF. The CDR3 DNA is TGTGCCAGCAGCCCACAGGGAAACCACGAGCAGTACTTC.

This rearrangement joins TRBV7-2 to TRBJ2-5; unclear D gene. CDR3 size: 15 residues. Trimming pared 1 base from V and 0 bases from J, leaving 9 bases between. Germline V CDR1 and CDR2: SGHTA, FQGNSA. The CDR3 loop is CASSLGAEYQETQYF. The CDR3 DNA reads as TGTGCCAGCAGCTTAGGGGCAGAGTACCAAGAGACCCAGTACTTC.

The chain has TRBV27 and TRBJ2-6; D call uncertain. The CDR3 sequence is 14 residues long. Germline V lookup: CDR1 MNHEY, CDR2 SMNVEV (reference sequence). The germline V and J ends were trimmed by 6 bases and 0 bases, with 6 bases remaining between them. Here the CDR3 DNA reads TGTGCCAGCAGCCTTCTCTCTGGGGCCAACGTCCTGACTTTC. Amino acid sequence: CASSLLSGANVLTF.

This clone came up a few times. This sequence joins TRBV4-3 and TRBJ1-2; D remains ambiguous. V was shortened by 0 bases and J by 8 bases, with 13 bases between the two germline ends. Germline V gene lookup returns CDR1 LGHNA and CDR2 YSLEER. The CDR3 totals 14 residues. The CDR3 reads CASSQDNGGWGYTF. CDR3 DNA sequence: TGCGCCAGCAGCCAAGATAACGGTGGTTGGGGCTACACCTTC.

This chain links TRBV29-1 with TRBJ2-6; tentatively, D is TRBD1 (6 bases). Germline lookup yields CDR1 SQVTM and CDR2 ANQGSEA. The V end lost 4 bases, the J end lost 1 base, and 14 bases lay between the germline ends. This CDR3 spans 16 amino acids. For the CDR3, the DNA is TGCAGCGTTGCTTCCAGGGGCCTTTCTGGGGCCAACGTCCTGACTTTC. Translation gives CSVASRGLSGANVLTF.

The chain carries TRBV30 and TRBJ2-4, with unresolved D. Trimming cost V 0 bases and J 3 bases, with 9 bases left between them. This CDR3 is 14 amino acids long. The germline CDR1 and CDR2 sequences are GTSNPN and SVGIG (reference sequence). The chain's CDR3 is CAWSVPGLKNIQYF. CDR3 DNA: TGTGCCTGGAGTGTACCGGGTCTCAAAAACATTCAGTACTTC.

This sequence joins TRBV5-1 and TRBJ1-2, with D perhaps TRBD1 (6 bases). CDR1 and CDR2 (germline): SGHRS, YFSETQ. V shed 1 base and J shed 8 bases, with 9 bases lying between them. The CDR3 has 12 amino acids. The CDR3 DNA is TGCGCCAGCAGCTTGACAGGGAGAGGCTACACCTTC. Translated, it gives CASSLTGRGYTF.

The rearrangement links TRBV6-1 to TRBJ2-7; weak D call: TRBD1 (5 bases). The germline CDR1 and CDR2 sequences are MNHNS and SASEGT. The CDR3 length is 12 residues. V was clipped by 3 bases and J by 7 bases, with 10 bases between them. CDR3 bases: TGTGCCAGCAGTGAGCCAGGGCATGAGCAGTACTTC. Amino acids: CASSEPGHEQYF.

CDR3 region: CASIKYHLSGSSYEQYF. CDR3 nucleotides: TGTGCCTCCATTAAATACCACCTAAGCGGGAGTTCCTACGAGCAGTACTTC. This chain joins TRBV24-1 and TRBJ2-7; 8 nucleotides line up with TRBD2. Germline-derived CDR1 and CDR2 are KGHDR and SFDVKD. The CDR3 loop spans 17 amino acids. Trimming at V came to 12 bases and at J to 1 base, leaving 19 bases not matched to a gene.

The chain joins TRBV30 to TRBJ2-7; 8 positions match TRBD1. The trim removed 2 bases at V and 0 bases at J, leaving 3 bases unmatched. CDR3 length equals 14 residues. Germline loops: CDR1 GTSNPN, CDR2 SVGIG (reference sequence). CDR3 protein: CAWSRTGSSYEQYF. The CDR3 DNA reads TGTGCCTGGAGTCGGACAGGGAGCTCCTACGAGCAGTACTTC. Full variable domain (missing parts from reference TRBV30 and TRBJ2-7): SQTIHQWPATLVQPVGSPLSLECTVEGTSNPNLYWYRQAAGRGLQLLFYSVGIGQISSEVPQNLSASRPQDRQFILSSKKLLLSDSGFYLCAWSRTGSSYEQYFGPGTRLTVT.

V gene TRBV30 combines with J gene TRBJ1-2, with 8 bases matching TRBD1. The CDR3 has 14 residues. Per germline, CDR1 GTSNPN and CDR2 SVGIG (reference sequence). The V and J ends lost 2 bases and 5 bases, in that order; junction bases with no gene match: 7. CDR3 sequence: CAWSPDRVRYGYTF. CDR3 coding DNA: TGTGCCTGGAGTCCGGACAGGGTTCGGTATGGCTACACCTTC.